These 8 T cell receptor beta chains were sequenced from one sample in a study of metastatic and nonmetastatic thyroid tumors. Before thyroid surgery, none of the patients had received any treatment. From the PCR reads, TCRdb re-called clones with MiXCR. The sample contains roughly 64,000 clones, just over 4% of which appear only once. Sequenced sample: blood. These receptors were obtained from a female donor with papillary thyroid cancer or a benign thyroid nodule (not recorded which). Some clones in this sample may be carry-over from other donors' samples.

This clone was seen a handful of times. Germline and junction disagree at one end, which may indicate a read error. The V and J genes are TRBV10-3 and TRBJ1-4, with 10 bases that match TRBD1. This CDR3 is built from 14 residues. Germline CDR1 reads ENHRY; CDR2 reads SYGVKD. CDR3 nucleotides: TGTGCCGTCAGTGGAGGGACAGGGGATGAAAAACTGTTTTTT. Encoded protein: CAVSGGTGDEKLFF.

The rearrangement joins TRBV6-1 to TRBJ2-7; tentative D call: TRBD2 (6 bases). CDR3 size: 14 residues. Germline assignment: CDR1 MNHNS and CDR2 SASEGT. Trimming stripped 6 bases from V and 1 base from J, with 13 bases between. The CDR3 DNA reads as TGTGCCAGCAGAGATACGGGGGTGTCCTACGAGCAGTACTTC. This encodes CASRDTGVSYEQYF.

This clone was picked up many times. This chain links TRBV28 with TRBJ2-1, with D possibly called TRBD1 or TRBD2 (5 bases each). Per the germline V gene, CDR1 is MDHEN and CDR2 is SYDVKM. This CDR3 spans 14 amino acids. Trimming left V 7 bases short and J 5 bases short, with 15 bases between. CDR3 region: CASMSIGGNNEQFF. In DNA, the CDR3 is TGTGCCAGCATGAGTATTGGGGGAAACAATGAGCAGTTCTTC. Filled out from reference TRBV28 and TRBJ2-1, the complete variable domain reads DVKVTQSSRYLVKRTGEKVFLECVQDMDHENMFWYRQDPGLGLRLIYFSYDVKMKEKGDIPEGYSVSREKKERFSLILESASTNQTSMYLCASMSIGGNNEQFFGPGTRLTVL.

Remarks on this clone: This may be a read error: a much more frequent sequence differs by one nucleotide. The same CDR3 arises from other DNA sequences in this sample as well. The chain's CDR3 is CASSLRGKGAQYF. The CDR3 coding sequence is TGTGCCAGCAGCTTACGCGGAAAAGGGGCACAGTACTTC. The chain joins TRBV7-6 to TRBJ2-5; a weak D match, TRBD1 (5 bases). The CDR3 has 13 amino acids. V lost 2 bases to trimming and J lost 11 bases, with 15 bases between them. Per germline, CDR1 SGHVS and CDR2 FNYEAQ.

V is TRBV18 and J is TRBJ1-2, with D unresolved. V was shortened by 3 bases and J by 8 bases, with 13 bases between the two germline ends. The CDR3 length is 13 residues. The germline CDR1 and CDR2 sequences are KGHSH and LQKENI. The CDR3 DNA reads as TGTGCCAGCTCACCCCCGCTATCGGAGGGCTACACCTTC. This translates into CASSPPLSEGYTF.

The rearrangement links TRBV6-1 to TRBJ2-7, with TRBD2 matching over 8 bases. This CDR3 comprises 14 residues. Germline V gives CDR1 MNHNS, CDR2 SASEGT. The CDR3 nucleotides read TGTGCTATTACCAAGCGGGAGTACCTGAAGGAGCAGTACTTC. This sequence encodes CAITKREYLKEQYF.

The table lists this clone with a few counts. The CDR3 bases are TGTGCCAGCTCACCCTTCCCAACAGGGGGCAGGGGCTATGGCTACACCTTC. Protein sequence: CASSPFPTGGRGYGYTF. The V gene is TRBV18, the J gene TRBJ1-2; 9 bases align to TRBD1. The CDR3 sequence is 17 residues long. Looked up from germline, CDR1 is KGHSH and CDR2 is LQKENI. Trimming removed 3 bases from V and 4 bases from J; junction bases left unmatched: 12.

There are many counts of this clone. The rearrangement links TRBV6-1 to TRBJ1-4, with D maybe TRBD1 (5 bases). Germline-derived CDR1 and CDR2 are MNHNS and SASEGT. The CDR3 contains 12 residues. V was clipped by 8 bases and J by 4 bases, with 8 bases between them. The CDR3 here is CASRRGNEKLFF. In nucleotides, the CDR3 is TGTGCCAGCCGTAGGGGTAATGAAAAACTGTTTTTT.